This is a list of T cell receptor beta chains from one sample in a study of HIV-infected children after antiretroviral therapy interruption. TCRdb processed the 3' RACE reads anew with MiXCR; each CDR3 protein has one entry. The repertoire has roughly 7,000 distinct CDR3 sequences, 16% of them found once; the top ten carry about 13%. Sequences were derived from CD45RO+ CD8+ T cells from PBMCs, pooled from several time points, sampled from a donor given antiretroviral therapy, either interrupted or continuous. These receptor sequences come from a pool of human donors with HIV. CDR3s include the opening cysteine and the closing phenylalanine or tryptophan. The D gene is left open where the match is weak. A row's size may be missing; if present it is once, few, many or a size class.

d_call clone_size j_call v_call cdr3_nt cdr3_aa
. medium-sized TRBJ2-1 TRBV5-1 TGCGCCAGCAGCCCTCCCCCGGGTGAGCAGTTCTTC CASSPPPGEQFF
TRBD1 many TRBJ2-1 TRBV7-2 TGTGCCAGCAGCTTTGACAGGGTCAATGAGCAGTTCTTC CASSFDRVNEQFF
. once TRBJ2-2 TRBV12-3/TRBV12-4 TGTGCCAGCAGTTTTATGAGGCGAACGAACACCGGGGAGCTGTTTTTT CASSFMRRTNTGELFF
. . TRBJ2-7 TRBV9 TGTGCCAGCAGCGTAGATCCGGGGCTTAACTACGAGCAGTACTTC CASSVDPGLNYEQYF
. once TRBJ2-3 TRBV29-1 TGCAGCGTTTTAAGCCAAAACGACATGACAGATACGCAGTATTTT CSVLSQNDMTDTQYF
TRBD1 many TRBJ2-2 TRBV28 TGTGCCAGCAGTTGGGACAGGGGCTCTACCGGGGAGCTGTTTTTT CASSWDRGSTGELFF
TRBD1 many TRBJ1-1 TRBV6-1 TGTGCCAGCAGGGACGGACAGGGTTTTACTGAAGCTTTCTTT CASRDGQGFTEAFF
. many TRBJ2-1 TRBV28 TGTGCCAGCAGTTTGCCAGGGGCCCACTACAATGAGCAGTTCTTC CASSLPGAHYNEQFF
. . TRBJ2-3 TRBV5-1 TGCGCCAGCAGCCCCCTATGCGAGGCAGATACGCAGTATTTT CASSPLCEADTQYF
. . TRBJ2-1 TRBV5-6 TGTGCCAGCAGCTGGGGGGTACGGGACACAGATACGCAGTTCTTC CASSWGVRDTDTQFF
. many TRBJ1-2 TRBV29-1 TGCAGCACTGAGGTGCCAGGGGAGTACTATGGCTACACCTTC CSTEVPGEYYGYTF